Listed here is a single T cell receptor (beta chain). As yet, its antigen is unknown. The sample comes from a study of OX40 agonist ivuxolimab in advanced cancers. Study information: One hepatocellular carcinoma and two cutaneous melanoma patients partially responded.

Here immunoSEQ multiplex PCR was the method, and the copy in TCRdb shows in-frame clones only, minus some. The sample records around 76,000 clones, 86% being singletons. Study-wide points: Among some nonresponders, normalized T-cell clonal expansion was also low. Antigen specificity of clonally expanded peripheral T cells was not established.

CDR1 and CDR2 (germline): SEHNR, FQNEAQ (reference sequence). The V gene lost 1 base and the J gene lost 0 bases, with 9 bases spanning the gap. CDR3 size: 15 residues. Baseline, cycle 4 day 1, and cycle 7 day 1 were the blood sampling points. The chain couples TRBV7-9 to TRBJ1-2, with D perhaps TRBD1 (5 bases). The source of this sequence is an adult with an advanced solid tumor such as melanoma, head and neck, liver or kidney cancer. The source was CD4+ or CD8+ T cells sorted from blood, collected in a trial of the OX40 agonist ivuxolimab. The CDR3, as DNA: TGTGCCAGCAGCTTAGTACAGGACCCTAACTATGGCTACACCTTC. As protein: CASSLVQDPNYGYTF.